Listed here are 10 T cell receptor beta chains from one sample, sequenced in a study of cytomegalovirus exposure and HLA in healthy donors. The PCR contained 60 Vbeta and 13 Jbeta primers. Sequencing used immunoSEQ multiplex PCR; TCRdb keeps in-frame clones, though not all of them. Among tens of thousands of clones listed, around 68% were seen once. Material: PBMCs. Receptors originate from a man aged 35 to 55 in good health and CMV-seropositive.

The rearrangement joins TRBV2 to TRBJ1-2, with D tentatively TRBD1 (6 bases). The CDR3 has 11 residues. The germline V gene encodes CDR1 SNHLY and CDR2 FYNNEI. V dropped 6 bases and J dropped 7 bases, with 9 bases sitting between them. The CDR3 here is CASRTGIGYTF. The CDR3 DNA reads as TGTGCCAGCAGAACAGGGATTGGCTACACCTTC. The variable domain in full, completed from reference TRBV2 and TRBJ1-2, reads EPEVTQTPSHQVTQMGQEVILRCVPISNHLYFYWYRQILGQKVEFLVSFYNNEISEKSEIFDDQFSVERPDGSNFTLKIRSTKLEDSAMYFCASRTGIGYTFGSGTRLTVV.

This clone was detected once. The chain has TRBV16 and TRBJ2-5, with a possible D match to TRBD2 (5 bases). This CDR3 is built from 14 residues. Trimming removed 0 bases from V and 5 bases from J, with 10 bases in between. The V gene's germline CDR1 is KGHSY and CDR2 FQNENV. The DNA of the CDR3 is TGTGCCAGCAGCCAATCTTGGACGGGGGAGACCCAGTACTTC. It specifies CASSQSWTGETQYF.

The chain carries TRBV10-3 and TRBJ2-4; 16 nucleotides line up with TRBD2. Germline CDR1 ENHRY, CDR2 SYGVKD. The CDR3 contains 19 residues. Trimming cost V 0 bases and J 2 bases; bases outside gene matches: 4. The CDR3 region has the DNA TGTGCCATCAGTGAGTCGAAGGGACTAGCGGGAGGGACCAAAAACATTCAGTACTTC. This translates into CAISESKGLAGGTKNIQYF.

This chain links TRBV29-1 with TRBJ1-1; possible D gene TRBD1, 6 bases. The CDR3 consists of 12 residues. Trimming left V 7 bases short and J 8 bases short, with 17 bases between. CDR1 is SQVTM and CDR2 is ANQGSEA in the germline V gene. DNA of the CDR3: TGCAGCGGAGGACAGAGTATGACAGAAGCTTTCTTT. It specifies CSGGQSMTEAFF.

CDR3: CASSEWRRGGEETQYF. The CDR3 DNA follows: TGTGCCAGCAGTGAATGGAGAAGGGGCGGAGAGGAGACCCAGTACTTC. The rearrangement links TRBV25-1 to TRBJ2-5, with D tentatively TRBD1 (5 bases). The germline CDR1 and CDR2 sequences are MGHDK and SYGVNS. There are 16 residues in the CDR3. Deletions cut 1 base from V and 5 bases from J, with 17 bases between.

The chain combines TRBV19 with TRBJ2-2; TRBD1 matches at 7 bases. Germline values: CDR1 LNHDA, CDR2 SQIVND (reference sequence). The CDR3 runs 14 residues. Unmatched junction bases numbered 5, after V lost 5 bases and J lost 5 bases. CDR3 sequence reads: CASSPGTVTGELFF. CDR3 bases: TGTGCCAGTAGTCCCGGGACAGTGACCGGGGAGCTGTTTTTT. Complete variable domain (other parts from reference TRBV19 and TRBJ2-2): DGGITQSPKYLFRKEGQNVTLSCEQNLNHDAMYWYRQDPGQGLRLIYYSQIVNDFQKGDIAEGYSVSREKKESFPLTVTSAQKNPTAFYLCASSPGTVTGELFFGEGSRLTVL.

The chain employs TRBV18 and TRBJ2-3; unclear D gene. V shed 4 bases and J shed 2 bases, with 25 bases lying between them. This CDR3 contains 19 residues. Looked up from germline, CDR1 is KGHSH and CDR2 is LQKENI. In DNA, the CDR3 is TGTGCCAGCTCACAAACGACCGGTAGTAAAGAACGACTCACAGATACGCAGTATTTT. Protein: CASSQTTGSKERLTDTQYF.

The chain combines TRBV10-3 with TRBJ2-5; 9 bases match TRBD1. CDR3 length equals 16 residues. Germline CDR1 is ENHRY and CDR2 is SYGVKD. V was pared by 0 bases and J by 4 bases, with 6 bases of the junction left unmatched. The CDR3 loop is CAISESTGGASETQYF. The CDR3 region has the DNA TGTGCCATCAGTGAGTCAACAGGGGGCGCGTCAGAGACCCAGTACTTC.

This clone was counted a single time. CDR3 DNA sequence: TGTGCCAGCAGTTTCCCGACAGGGAGGCATGCAGGTTCCACAGATACGCAGTATTTT. Amino acids: CASSFPTGRHAGSTDTQYF. V and J are TRBV7-9 and TRBJ2-3, with a tentative D call TRBD1 (7 bases). Trimming removed 6 bases from V and 2 bases from J, with 27 bases in between. The CDR3 is 19 residues long. The germline V gene has CDR1 SEHNR and CDR2 FQNEAQ (reference sequence).

This clone was seen just once. Additional DNA sequences in this sample encode the identical CDR3. The chain employs TRBV19 and TRBJ2-7; 8 bases are a match to TRBD1. The CDR3 length is 13 residues. After removal of 5 bases from V and 3 bases from J, the junction contained 3 bases not matched to a gene. Germline V gene lookup returns CDR1 LNHDA and CDR2 SQIVND (reference sequence). CDR3 nucleotides: TGTGCCAGTAGTGCGGACAGGGACTACGAGCAGTACTTC. Its protein product is CASSADRDYEQYF.